One sample yielded the 32 T cell receptor beta chains listed below, sequenced in a study of T cell responses to AZD1222 COVID-19 vaccine. Method: immunoSEQ multiplex PCR; TCRdb's copy keeps in-frame clones and lacks some. The sample yields about 88,000 clones, approximately 90% seen once. This sample comprised peripheral blood, obtained 28 days after the second AZD1222 dose. The receptors were sampled from an adult who received the AZD1222 COVID-19 vaccine.

This sequence joins TRBV9 and TRBJ1-4; D is unresolved. CDR3 length equals 15 residues. The V gene lost 0 bases and the J gene lost 8 bases, with 14 bases spanning the gap. Germline assignment: CDR1 SGDLS and CDR2 YYNGEE. CDR3 DNA sequence: TGTGCCAGCAGCGTAGCATCAGGACTGGGAGAAAAACTGTTTTTT. Protein sequence: CASSVASGLGEKLFF.

V and J are TRBV21-1 and TRBJ1-1; the table names TRBD1, a call not compared with the DNA. TRBV21-1 has pseudogene status. The CDR3 runs to 13 residues. CDR3 in DNA: TGTGCCAGCAGGGGACAATTGAACACTGAAGCTTTCTTT. Protein: CASRGQLNTEAFF.

The chain carries TRBV18 and TRBJ1-2, with no clear D. Germline CDR1 KGHSH, CDR2 LQKENI. The V end was cut by 3 bases, the J end by 5 bases, with 10 bases between. The CDR3 runs 13 residues. The CDR3 nucleotides are TGTGCCAGCTCACCCCCGGTGGGGTATGGCTACACCTTC. It encodes CASSPPVGYGYTF.

This clone was counted a few times. This chain connects TRBV28 to TRBJ2-2; 7 bases map to TRBD1. This CDR3 region has 14 residues. With V trimmed by 7 bases and J by 4 bases, 6 bases remained unmatched. Germline lookup yields CDR1 MDHEN and CDR2 SYDVKM. This chain's CDR3 is CASIKGAGTGELFF. Here the CDR3 DNA reads TGTGCCAGCATCAAGGGGGCGGGCACCGGGGAGCTGTTTTTT.

V usage is TRBV27 and J usage is TRBJ1-5, with D hard to call. Germline V gene lookup returns CDR1 MNHEY and CDR2 SMNVEV (reference sequence). CDR3 size: 17 residues. Trimming took off 5 bases at V and 3 bases at J, with 20 bases between the two ends. CDR3 nucleotides: TGTGCCAGCAGTCCCGGAGGCGGGATGGACCCCAATCAGCCCCAGCATTTT. It translates to CASSPGGGMDPNQPQHF.

This rearrangement joins TRBV6-5 to TRBJ1-2; TRBD1 agrees at 8 bases. From germline, CDR1 is MNHEY and CDR2 SVGAGI. V lost 4 bases and J lost 2; bases outside the gene matches: 9. The CDR3 sequence is 16 residues long. The CDR3 reads CASSSGQGQSNYGYTF. DNA for the CDR3: TGTGCCAGCAGTTCCGGACAGGGCCAGTCAAACTATGGCTACACCTTC.

This chain connects TRBV6-5 to TRBJ2-3, with D tentatively TRBD1 (6 bases). Germline V gene lookup returns CDR1 MNHEY and CDR2 SVGAGI. The CDR3 is 14 amino acids. V shed 6 bases and J shed 10 bases, with 20 bases lying between them. The CDR3 protein is CASSLGVGARSQYF. In nucleotides, the CDR3 is TGTGCCAGCAGCCTAGGGGTGGGGGCGCGATCGCAGTATTTT.

In this sample, this clone turned up once. The gene calls are TRBV19 and TRBJ1-5; D is possibly TRBD1 (5 bases). This CDR3 is 15 amino acids long. V lost 5 bases to trimming and J lost 4 bases, with 15 bases between them. Germline loops: CDR1 LNHDA, CDR2 SQIVND (reference sequence). The CDR3 sequence is CASSAGGGRNQPQHF. DNA for the CDR3: TGTGCCAGTAGTGCGGGCGGGGGGAGAAATCAGCCCCAGCATTTT. Based on the CDR3 plus reference TRBV19 and TRBJ1-5, the full variable domain is DGGITQSPKYLFRKEGQNVTLSCEQNLNHDAMYWYRQDPGQGLRLIYYSQIVNDFQKGDIAEGYSVSREKKESFPLTVTSAQKNPTAFYLCASSAGGGRNQPQHFGDGTRLSIL.

As concerns this clone: At one end, the junction sequence differs from germline, possibly due to a read error. The J gene is TRBJ1-2, the V gene TRBV7-9; D is possibly TRBD1 (5 bases). The CDR3 extends over 13 amino acids. Germline V gene lookup returns CDR1 SEHNR and CDR2 FQNEAQ (reference sequence). The CDR3 nucleotides read TGTGCCAGCAGTTTAGACAGCAACTATGGCTACACCTTC. Protein: CASSLDSNYGYTF.

The V and J genes are TRBV5-6 and TRBJ1-1; D is uncertain. CDR3 length equals 15 residues. Between the trimmed V and J ends, which lost 2 bases and 6 bases, there was a span of 17 bases. Germline V lookup: CDR1 SGHDT, CDR2 YYEEEE. DNA of the CDR3: TGTGCCAGCAGCTTTTTAGGTCCGGGTTCCGCTGAAGCTTTCTTT. Its protein product is CASSFLGPGSAEAFF.

In this sample, this clone turned up once. The J gene is TRBJ2-7, the V gene TRBV27; D is possibly TRBD1 (5 bases). Germline CDR1 and CDR2: MNHEY and SMNVEV (reference sequence). The CDR3 has 15 residues. Trimming shortened V by 2 bases and J by 4 bases, and 15 bases separated the two germline ends. The CDR3 DNA reads TGTGCCAGCAGTTTAGGCACAGGATCAAATTACGAGCAGTACTTC. It encodes CASSLGTGSNYEQYF.

This chain links TRBV27 with TRBJ1-5; a weak D match, TRBD1 (5 bases). V was shortened by 0 bases and J by 0 bases, with 15 bases between the two germline ends. This CDR3 has 18 amino acids. CDR1 is MNHEY and CDR2 is SMNVEV in the germline V gene (reference sequence). This CDR3 is CASSLSLGDLYSNQPQHF. For the CDR3, the DNA is TGTGCCAGCAGTTTATCGTTAGGGGACCTGTATAGCAATCAGCCCCAGCATTTT.

This clone occurred once. The V gene is TRBV14, the J gene TRBJ1-4, with a weak D call TRBD1 (5 bases). CDR3 length: 18 residues. V dropped 0 bases and J dropped 0 bases, with 14 bases sitting between them. CDR1 and CDR2 from the germline V gene are SGHDN and FVKESK. The chain's CDR3 is CASSQDRQGSTTNEKLFF. The CDR3 bases are TGTGCCAGCAGCCAAGATCGTCAGGGATCCACAACTAATGAAAAACTGTTTTTT.

The chain has TRBV19 and TRBJ1-6; unclear D gene. The germline V gene encodes CDR1 LNHDA and CDR2 SQIVND (reference sequence). CDR3 size: 16 residues. V was cut by 5 bases and J by 0 bases, with 11 bases left in between. The CDR3: CASSVSPSSYNSPLHF. CDR3 in DNA: TGTGCCAGTAGTGTCAGCCCGAGCTCCTATAATTCACCCCTCCACTTT.

The chain combines TRBV12-3 or TRBV12-4 with TRBJ2-7; 8 bases map to TRBD1. The CDR3 is made up of 13 amino acids. Losses at the gene ends were 4 bases for V and 3 bases for J; bases not matched to a gene: 2. CDR3 bases: TGTGCCAGCAGTTCGGGACAGGTCTACGAGCAGTACTTC. Amino acid sequence: CASSSGQVYEQYF.

The chain carries TRBV19 and TRBJ1-5; no clear D gene. The CDR3 has 16 amino acids. Trimming left V 0 bases short and J 3 bases short, with 12 bases between. Germline CDR1 is LNHDA and CDR2 is SQIVND (reference sequence). CDR3 DNA: TGTGCCAGTAGTATAGAAAGATCGGGATACAATCAGCCCCAGCATTTT. It yields the protein CASSIERSGYNQPQHF. The complete variable domain, with remaining parts taken from reference TRBV19 and TRBJ1-5, reads DGGITQSPKYLFRKEGQNVTLSCEQNLNHDAMYWYRQDPGQGLRLIYYSQIVNDFQKGDIAEGYSVSREKKESFPLTVTSAQKNPTAFYLCASSIERSGYNQPQHFGDGTRLSIL.

In this sample, this clone turned up many times. The chain combines TRBV6-4 with TRBJ2-2; D is ambiguous. The length of the CDR3 is 10 residues. V lost 3 bases, J lost 10 bases, and 3 bases lay in between. CDR1 MRHNA and CDR2 SNTAGT come from the germline V gene. CDR3 amino acids: CASSEPELFF. Here the CDR3 DNA reads TGTGCCAGCAGTGAACCGGAGCTGTTTTTT.

This clone was counted once. V is TRBV5-1 and J is TRBJ2-5; a weak D match, TRBD1 (5 bases). Germline V CDR1 and CDR2: SGHRS, YFSETQ. There are 14 residues in the CDR3. V gave up 2 bases and J gave up 0 bases, with 8 bases separating them. The CDR3 DNA is TGCGCCAGCAGCTTAAACAGGCACCAAGAGACCCAGTACTTC. Translated, it gives CASSLNRHQETQYF.

The chain employs TRBV11-3 and TRBJ2-3; D may be TRBD1 (6 bases). Trimming removed 3 bases at V and 2 bases at J, with 12 bases between. The CDR3 extends over 15 amino acids. The germline CDR1 and CDR2 sequences are SGHNT and YENEEA. In DNA form, the CDR3 reads TGTGCCAGCAGCTTGACAGGTCTTCTCACAGATACGCAGTATTTT. Translating it yields CASSLTGLLTDTQYF. The full variable domain, in which reference TRBV11-3 and TRBJ2-3 provide the parts outside the CDR3, is EAGVVQSPRYKIIEKKQPVAFWCNPISGHNTLYWYLQNLGQGPELLIRYENEEAVDDSQLPKDRFSAERLKGVDSTLKIQPAELGDSAVYLCASSLTGLLTDTQYFGPGTRLTVL.

This clone was observed once. This chain connects TRBV20-1 to TRBJ1-3; D is unclear. The length of the CDR3 is 11 residues. Germline CDR1 and CDR2: DFQATT and SNEGSKA (reference sequence). V was shortened by 6 bases and J by 5 bases, with 8 bases between the two germline ends. CDR3 region: CSAFTRNTIYF. In DNA, the CDR3 is TGCAGTGCCTTCACAAGAAACACCATATATTTT.

J is TRBJ1-1 and V is TRBV9; D is uncertain. V was shortened by 4 bases and J by 1 base, with 8 bases between the two germline ends. Germline V gives CDR1 SGDLS, CDR2 YYNGEE. This CDR3 is built from 13 residues. CDR3 DNA: TGTGCCAGCAGCATAACAACGAACACTGAAGCTTTCTTT. Translation gives CASSITTNTEAFF. Drawing the rest from reference TRBV9 and TRBJ1-1, the complete variable domain is DSGVTQTPKHLITATGQRVTLRCSPRSGDLSVYWYQQSLDQGLQFLIQYYNGEERAKGNILERFSAQQFPDLHSELNLSSLELGDSALYFCASSITTNTEAFFGQGTRLTVV.

This chain connects TRBV10-3 to TRBJ1-1, with unresolved D. V was trimmed by 9 bases and J by 4 bases, leaving 21 bases between them. There are 15 residues in the CDR3. Germline V lookup: CDR1 ENHRY, CDR2 SYGVKD. This CDR3 reads CAMGVSREEGTEAFF. The CDR3 region has the DNA TGTGCCATGGGTGTATCAAGGGAGGAGGGCACTGAAGCTTTCTTT.

V gene TRBV24-1 combines with J gene TRBJ1-1; D not certain. Trimming shortened V by 9 bases and J by 1 base, and 11 bases separated the two germline ends. Germline V lookup: CDR1 KGHDR, CDR2 SFDVKD. The length of the CDR3 is 13 residues. The chain's CDR3 is CATQDAGNTEAFF. In nucleotides, the CDR3 is TGTGCCACCCAAGACGCGGGGAACACTGAAGCTTTCTTT.

This clone appeared once. The chain is built from TRBV6-2 or TRBV6-3 and TRBJ1-1, with a tentative D call TRBD1 (5 bases). The germline gives CDR1 MNHEY, CDR2 SVGEGT. The CDR3 totals 14 residues. Trimming removed 1 base from V and 7 bases from J, with 13 bases in between. CDR3 in DNA: TGTGCCAGCAGTTACTTTGGGGGGAGTGGTGAAGCTTTCTTT. Protein sequence: CASSYFGGSGEAFF.

The chain employs TRBV19 and TRBJ1-1, with 7 bases identical to TRBD1. Per the germline V gene, CDR1 is LNHDA and CDR2 is SQIVND (reference sequence). Unmatched junction bases numbered 6, after V lost 5 bases and J lost 3 bases. This CDR3 comprises 14 residues. In nucleotides, the CDR3 is TGTGCCAGTAGTCGAGAGGGGGCTTACACTGAAGCTTTCTTT. Its translation: CASSREGAYTEAFF.

This clone was seen more than once but under ten times. Here the CDR3 DNA reads TGCGCCAGCAGTGAGTCGATTAGGGCAAGGGACTATGGCTACACCTTC. Translation gives CASSESIRARDYGYTF. The V gene is TRBV10-1, the J gene TRBJ1-2, with D unclear. The ends were cut back, 0 bases at V and 3 bases at J, with 14 bases in the middle. Germline lookup yields CDR1 WNHNN and CDR2 SYGVQD (reference sequence). This CDR3 spans 16 amino acids.

The genes are TRBV19 and TRBJ1-2; perhaps TRBD1 as D (6 bases). Trimming stripped 7 bases from V and 4 bases from J, with 16 bases between. The CDR3 is made up of 14 amino acids. The germline CDR1 and CDR2 sequences are LNHDA and SQIVND (reference sequence). The CDR3 coding sequence is TGTGCCAGTAATCCAGGGGAGACAGGCTATGGCTACACCTTC. Protein: CASNPGETGYGYTF. The full variable domain, in which reference TRBV19 and TRBJ1-2 provide the parts outside the CDR3, is DGGITQSPKYLFRKEGQNVTLSCEQNLNHDAMYWYRQDPGQGLRLIYYSQIVNDFQKGDIAEGYSVSREKKESFPLTVTSAQKNPTAFYLCASNPGETGYGYTFGSGTRLTVV.

The chain combines TRBV5-1 with TRBJ2-7, with 8 nucleotides matching TRBD1. The CDR3 is made up of 15 amino acids. The ends lost 2 bases at V and 0 bases at J; junction bases unmatched: 4. In germline, CDR1 is SGHRS, CDR2 YFSETQ. CDR3 sequence (DNA): TGCGCCAGCAGCTTTCGGACAGGGAGCTCCTACGAGCAGTACTTC. It is translated as CASSFRTGSSYEQYF.

The rearrangement uses TRBV19 and TRBJ2-3; perhaps TRBD1 as D (6 bases). Germline V CDR1 and CDR2: LNHDA, SQIVND (reference sequence). V dropped 8 bases and J dropped 4 bases, with 13 bases sitting between them. The CDR3 consists of 13 residues. CDR3 nucleotides: TGTGCCAGTTCCCTTGAGGGGGCAGATACGCAGTATTTT. Amino acids: CASSLEGADTQYF.

The chain carries TRBV10-3 and TRBJ1-4, with D tentatively TRBD1 (5 bases). The V and J ends lost 0 bases and 6 bases respectively, with 11 bases between them. Germline CDR1 and CDR2: ENHRY and SYGVKD. CDR3 size: 15 residues. The CDR3 is CAISESGGWDEKLFF. CDR3 DNA: TGTGCCATCAGTGAGTCTGGGGGTTGGGATGAAAAACTGTTTTTT.

The chain combines TRBV7-2 with TRBJ1-2, with 7 bases that match TRBD1. Germline-derived CDR1 and CDR2 are SGHTA and FQGNSA. The CDR3 runs 15 residues. J gave up 7 bases and V 0 bases, and 8 bases lay outside the gene matches. For the CDR3, the DNA is TGTGCCAGCAGCTTAGCGAGGGGGCAGATCGGTGGCTACACCTTC. As protein: CASSLARGQIGGYTF. Full variable domain (remainder filled in from reference TRBV7-2 and TRBJ1-2): GAGVSQSPSNKVTEKGKDVELRCDPISGHTALYWYRQSLGQGLEFLIYFQGNSAPDKSGLPSDRFSAERTGGSVSTLTIQRTQQEDSAVYLCASSLARGQIGGYTFGSGTRLTVV.

The chain has TRBV7-9 and TRBJ2-6; D is possibly TRBD1 or TRBD2 (5 bases each). Germline V gives CDR1 SEHNR, CDR2 FQNEAQ (reference sequence). The CDR3 runs to 14 residues. The V and J ends lost 4 bases and 2 bases respectively, with 6 bases between them. The CDR3 DNA follows: TGTGCCAGCAGCTGGGGGACTGGGGCCAACGTCCTGACTTTC. Residues: CASSWGTGANVLTF.